This paragraph reports one T cell receptor beta chain. Being one base from a much bigger clone, this may be a read error. The CDR3 covers 15 residues. Germline CDR1 and CDR2: MGHRA and YSYEKL. The data were taken from a study of blood T cells in healthy people across ages. PCR was performed a second time for about 6 to 11 cycles using a sample-barcoded 5' primer and a J-beta primer mix. Each CDR3 protein is one row after TCRdb ran MiXCR on the 5' RACE reads. The sample contains 1.6 million or so distinct CDR3 sequences, around 35% of which appear only once. Researchers collected roughly 10 milliliters of peripheral blood from every single donor.

The sequencing input was blood. This TCR came from a woman in her 30s in good health. The genes are TRBV4-1 and TRBJ2-5; TRBD2 aligns across 13 bases. CDR3 DNA sequence: TGCGCCGGCAGCCTCGGACTAGCGGGAGCCTCGGAGCAGTACTTC. Translation gives CAGSLGLAGASEQYF.